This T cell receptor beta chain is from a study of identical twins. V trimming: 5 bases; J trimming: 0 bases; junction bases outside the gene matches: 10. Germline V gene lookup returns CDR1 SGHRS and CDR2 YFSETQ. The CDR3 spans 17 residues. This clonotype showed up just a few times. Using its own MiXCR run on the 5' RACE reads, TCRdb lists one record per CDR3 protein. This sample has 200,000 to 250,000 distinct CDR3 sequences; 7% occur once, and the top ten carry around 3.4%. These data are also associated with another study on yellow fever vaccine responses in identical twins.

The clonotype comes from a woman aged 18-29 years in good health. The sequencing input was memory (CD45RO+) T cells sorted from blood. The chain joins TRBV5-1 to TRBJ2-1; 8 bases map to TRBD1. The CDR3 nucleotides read TGCGCCAGCAGGCAGGGGGCTCAGGTAAGCTCCTACAATGAGCAGTTCTTC. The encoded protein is CASRQGAQVSSYNEQFF.